What follows is one TCR beta chain and its context. The data derive from a study of blood T cell repertoires in COVID-19. Turning to the study itself: Sites in the United States, Italy and Spain provided acute and convalescent COVID-19 samples. T cells, B-cell-depleted T cells, or PBMCs supplied cDNA or gDNA.

Looked up from germline, CDR1 is PRHDT and CDR2 is FYEKMQ (reference sequence). The CDR3 contains 16 residues. Trimming stripped 0 bases from V and 3 bases from J, with 13 bases between. Study processing details: Counts of nucleated cells, estimated from reference gene primer amplification, were obtained. Data came from immunoSEQ multiplex PCR; TCRdb stores just in-frame clones and leaves some out. The D gene and trimming were derived from the DNA, and the V and J assignments and clone size from that table. The sample carries 200,000 to 300,000 clones, around nine tenths recorded once. The genes are TRBV13 and TRBJ2-3; weak D call: TRBD1 (5 bases). Sequenced sample: peripheral blood. The receptor was isolated from a man aged 25-45 years with active or convalescent COVID-19. Here the CDR3 DNA reads TGTGCCAGCAGCTTAGGGGGGCTGGGTAAGACAGATACGCAGTATTTT. Translated: CASSLGGLGKTDTQYF. Combining the CDR3 with reference TRBV13 and TRBJ2-3 gives the whole variable domain AAGVIQSPRHLIKEKRETATLKCYPIPRHDTVYWYQQGPGQDPQFLISFYEKMQSDKGSIPDRFSAQQFSDYHSELNMSSLELGDSALYFCASSLGGLGKTDTQYFGPGTRLTVL.